These 27 T cell receptor beta chains share one sample of origin, sequenced in a study of cytomegalovirus exposure and HLA in healthy donors. The PCR ran on 60 Vbeta and 13 Jbeta primers. Data came from immunoSEQ multiplex PCR; TCRdb stores just in-frame clones and leaves some out. The table includes tens of thousands of clones, 65% to 75% detected once. Input material: PBMCs. These receptors were collected from a man in his forties in good health and CMV-seropositive.

This chain's CDR3 is CASSQDGQGNQPQHF. CDR3 in DNA: TGCGCCAGCAGCCAAGATGGACAGGGTAATCAGCCCCAGCATTTT. The V gene is TRBV5-1, the J gene TRBJ1-5, with 8 bases fitting TRBD1. The CDR3 extends over 15 amino acids. CDR1 SGHRS and CDR2 YFSETQ come from the germline V gene. With V trimmed by 4 bases and J by 4 bases, 7 bases remained unmatched.

The CDR3 sequence: CSVRLAYGELFF. The CDR3, as DNA: TGCAGCGTGCGACTAGCTTACGGGGAGCTGTTTTTT. The chain combines TRBV29-1 with TRBJ2-2, with 7 bases matching TRBD2. Germline V gene lookup returns CDR1 SQVTM and CDR2 ANQGSEA. The CDR3 extends over 12 amino acids. Trimming removed 6 bases from V and 7 bases from J; junction bases left unmatched: 5.

V and J are TRBV28 and TRBJ1-1, with a possible D match to TRBD1 (6 bases). The CDR3 totals 14 residues. Germline lookup yields CDR1 MDHEN and CDR2 SYDVKM. With 6 bases removed from V and 6 bases from J, the gap between germline ends came to 17 bases. In DNA, the CDR3 is TGTGCCAGCAGCAAGCCTCGAGGGGGACCTGAAGCTTTCTTT. Its protein is CASSKPRGGPEAFF.

The V call is TRBV5-1, the J call TRBJ2-1, with 10 bases lining up with TRBD2. J gave up 7 bases and V 0 bases, and 13 bases lay outside the gene matches. This CDR3 has 18 residues. Germline assignment: CDR1 SGHRS and CDR2 YFSETQ. This chain's CDR3 is CASSLGPSSGGRWNEQFF. The CDR3, as DNA: TGCGCCAGCAGCTTGGGCCCAAGTAGCGGGGGGCGCTGGAATGAGCAGTTCTTC.

The rearrangement uses TRBV10-1 and TRBJ2-5; 7 nucleotides align to TRBD1. The J call may be faulty, since TRBJ2-7 better matches the DNA end. There are 13 residues in the CDR3. Germline V lookup: CDR1 WNHNN, CDR2 SYGVQD (reference sequence). The CDR3 DNA follows: TGCGCCAGCAGCGAGACAGGGACCGACGAGCAGTACTTC. The encoded protein is CASSETGTDEQYF.

This chain links TRBV19 with TRBJ2-3, with 7 bases aligning to TRBD2. J was trimmed by 0 bases and V by 3 bases; bases with no gene match: 0. The CDR3 is made up of 14 amino acids. The germline V gene encodes CDR1 LNHDA and CDR2 SQIVND (reference sequence). DNA for the CDR3: TGTGCCAGTAGTATGGGGGGGAGCACAGATACGCAGTATTTT. Translated: CASSMGGSTDTQYF.

This clone was counted a few times. CDR3: CASSSLDPSNEQFF. CDR3 DNA sequence: TGTGCCAGCAGCTCTTTAGATCCTAGCAATGAGCAGTTCTTC. This rearrangement joins TRBV7-9 to TRBJ2-1; D remains unclear. Trimming cost V 4 bases and J 6 bases, with 13 bases left between them. This CDR3 region has 14 residues. CDR1 is SEHNR, CDR2 FQNEAQ, per germline (reference sequence).

The rearrangement links TRBV11-2 to TRBJ2-2; 8 nucleotides agree with TRBD2. Germline V lookup: CDR1 SGHAT, CDR2 FQNNGV. The CDR3 contains 18 residues. The V and J ends lost 2 bases and 1 base, in that order; junction bases with no gene match: 9. The CDR3 DNA reads as TGTGCCAGCAGCTTACGCTGGCGGGGGGACTTGAACACCGGGGAGCTGTTTTTT. Translated: CASSLRWRGDLNTGELFF.

The V gene is TRBV6-5, the J gene TRBJ2-1, with TRBD1 matching over 7 bases. The CDR3 has 13 amino acids. Germline CDR1 reads MNHEY; CDR2 reads SVGAGI. J was trimmed by 7 bases and V by 8 bases; bases with no gene match: 8. The CDR3 DNA is TGTGCCAGCGGGATTACAGGGGAAAATGAGCAGTTCTTC. It codes for CASGITGENEQFF.

The V call is TRBV19, the J call TRBJ2-4, with D maybe TRBD1 (5 bases). Germline V gene data show CDR1 as LNHDA and CDR2 as SQIVND (reference sequence). Trimming took off 7 bases at V and 1 base at J, with 11 bases between the two ends. The CDR3 has 14 amino acids. This CDR3 is CASNPGKAKNIQYF. CDR3 DNA: TGTGCCAGTAACCCAGGGAAGGCCAAAAACATTCAGTACTTC.

The rearrangement joins TRBV11-2 to TRBJ2-3; tentatively, D is TRBD1 (5 bases). Germline CDR1 is SGHAT and CDR2 is FQNNGV. The length of the CDR3 is 19 residues. With 5 bases removed from V and 1 base from J, the gap between germline ends came to 25 bases. The CDR3 sequence: CASSVNPVGSETGTDTQYF. The CDR3 bases are TGTGCCAGCAGCGTAAACCCGGTCGGTTCGGAGACAGGCACAGATACGCAGTATTTT. The variable domain in full, completed from reference TRBV11-2 and TRBJ2-3, reads EAGVAQSPRYKIIEKRQSVAFWCNPISGHATLYWYQQILGQGPKLLIQFQNNGVVDDSQLPKDRFSAERLKGVDSTLKIQPAKLEDSAVYLCASSVNPVGSETGTDTQYFGPGTRLTVL.

This clone was observed a few times. The chain recombines TRBV7-9 with TRBJ2-5; possibly TRBD1 for D (5 bases). The germline V gene has CDR1 SEHNR and CDR2 FQNEAQ (reference sequence). The CDR3 sequence is 14 residues long. Trimming shortened V by 4 bases and J by 5 bases, and 14 bases separated the two germline ends. CDR3 nucleotides: TGTGCCAGCAGCTCCCTTGCAGGGATGGAGACCCAGTACTTC. It specifies CASSSLAGMETQYF.

The genes are TRBV6-4 and TRBJ1-1; D is unclear. This CDR3 is built from 13 residues. V shed 6 bases and J shed 1 base, with 9 bases lying between them. The germline V gene has CDR1 MRHNA and CDR2 SNTAGT. In DNA form, the CDR3 reads TGTGCCAGCAGAAGCGAGGGGAACACTGAAGCTTTCTTT. It translates to CASRSEGNTEAFF.

This clone was found once. J is TRBJ1-2 and V is TRBV27; D is unresolved. Germline V gene sequence: CDR1 MNHEY, CDR2 SMNVEV (reference sequence). The CDR3 covers 13 residues. Trimming took off 5 bases at V and 8 bases at J, with 15 bases between the two ends. This CDR3 is CASSDNTREGYTF. In DNA form, the CDR3 reads TGTGCCAGCAGTGACAACACACGGGAAGGCTACACCTTC.

This clone occurred a few times. The chain uses TRBV18 and TRBJ1-2; 8 bases line up with TRBD1. The CDR3 totals 15 residues. The junction had 5 bases not matched to a gene; V was cut back by 3 bases and J by 2 bases. CDR1 is KGHSH, CDR2 LQKENI, per germline. CDR3 nucleotides: TGTGCCAGCTCACCCGACAGGGGAGACAACTATGGCTACACCTTC. Its translation is CASSPDRGDNYGYTF.

This chain uses TRBV11-3 with TRBJ2-5; TRBD1 matches 8 bases. Germline CDR1 SGHNT, CDR2 YENEEA. CDR3 size: 14 residues. The V segment lost 4 bases and the J segment 7 bases; nucleotides outside the gene matches: 8. The CDR3 is CASSSTGVKGTQYF. The CDR3 bases are TGTGCCAGCAGCTCGACAGGGGTGAAAGGGACCCAGTACTTC.

The gene calls are TRBV9 and TRBJ2-4; weak D call: TRBD1 (6 bases). V was shortened by 4 bases and J by 1 base, with 12 bases between the two germline ends. CDR1 and CDR2 (germline): SGDLS, YYNGEE. The CDR3 has 15 amino acids. CDR3 DNA sequence: TGTGCCAGCAGCCCCCTGGGGGCTGCCAAAAACATTCAGTACTTC. Protein sequence: CASSPLGAAKNIQYF.

The rearrangement joins TRBV11-3 to TRBJ2-3, with D perhaps TRBD1 (6 bases). V was pared by 4 bases and J by 0 bases, with 14 bases between. This CDR3 is 16 amino acids long. Germline CDR1 reads SGHNT; CDR2 reads YENEEA. The CDR3 reads CASSYRDIASTDTQYF. The CDR3, as DNA: TGTGCCAGCAGCTACCGGGACATTGCTAGCACAGATACGCAGTATTTT.

The chain employs TRBV5-1 and TRBJ2-3, with D unresolved. V was shortened by 0 bases and J by 6 bases, with 11 bases between the two germline ends. The CDR3 is 14 residues long. Germline lookup yields CDR1 SGHRS and CDR2 YFSETQ. In nucleotides, the CDR3 is TGCGCCAGCAGCTTGGTCAGCGTGGCGGATACGCAGTATTTT. This sequence encodes CASSLVSVADTQYF.

CDR3 region: CAISAGQYNSPLHF. CDR3 bases: TGTGCCATCAGCGCCGGACAGTATAATTCACCCCTCCACTTT. V gene TRBV10-3 combines with J gene TRBJ1-6; D perhaps matches TRBD1 (6 bases). The CDR3 consists of 14 residues. The germline CDR1 and CDR2 sequences are ENHRY and SYGVKD. V was shortened by 6 bases and J by 4 bases, with 10 bases between the two germline ends.

V usage is TRBV7-9 and J usage is TRBJ2-7, with a weak D call TRBD1 (5 bases). Trimming pared 5 bases from V and 3 bases from J, leaving 14 bases between. The germline CDR1 and CDR2 sequences are SEHNR and FQNEAQ (reference sequence). The length of the CDR3 is 14 residues. CDR3 nucleotide sequence: TGTGCCAGCAGCCATGGGGCAGCCGTCTACGAGCAGTACTTC. Protein: CASSHGAAVYEQYF.

The chain is built from TRBV4-2 and TRBJ1-4; TRBD1 might be the D (5 bases). The germline V gene has CDR1 LGHNA and CDR2 YNFKEQ. The CDR3 consists of 15 residues. V shed 4 bases and J shed 8 bases, with 17 bases lying between them. This chain's CDR3 is CASSLKLGGVEKLFF. The CDR3 DNA reads TGTGCCAGCAGCCTGAAGTTGGGAGGGGTGGAAAAACTGTTTTTT.

V is TRBV19 and J is TRBJ1-2; 12 bases fit TRBD1. V lost 7 bases, J lost 4 bases, and 13 bases stayed unmatched. The CDR3 sequence is 17 residues long. Germline V gives CDR1 LNHDA, CDR2 SQIVND (reference sequence). The CDR3 DNA is TGTGCCAGTATCCCAAATCCGGGGACAGGGGGCGTCTATGGCTACACCTTC. It codes for CASIPNPGTGGVYGYTF.

The V call is TRBV12-5, the J call TRBJ2-3; 12 bases fit TRBD2. CDR3 size: 16 residues. The J segment lost 4 bases and the V segment lost 5 bases, leaving 7 bases of the junction unmatched. CDR1 and CDR2 from the germline V gene are LGHNT and FRNRAP. The CDR3 region is CASGVPSGGASDTQYF. CDR3 sequence (DNA): TGTGCTAGTGGTGTCCCTAGCGGGGGGGCCTCAGATACGCAGTATTTT.

This clone was observed a few times. The chain carries TRBV14 and TRBJ2-1; D unresolved. Germline assignment: CDR1 SGHDN and CDR2 FVKESK. The germline V and J ends were trimmed by 1 base and 0 bases, with 7 bases remaining between them. The CDR3 totals 15 residues. CDR3 coding DNA: TGTGCCAGCAGCCAAGCCCTTAGCTCCTACAATGAGCAGTTCTTC. Encoded protein: CASSQALSSYNEQFF.

This chain uses TRBV5-5 with TRBJ1-5, with unresolved D. CDR1 and CDR2 from the germline V gene are SGHKS and YYEKEE (reference sequence). This CDR3 region has 15 residues. V lost 3 bases to trimming and J lost 4 bases, with 14 bases between them. The CDR3 sequence is CASSSGVGGNQPQHF. CDR3 DNA sequence: TGTGCCAGCAGCTCTGGTGTCGGAGGGAATCAGCCCCAGCATTTT.

The chain is built from TRBV19 and TRBJ1-5; TRBD1 matches 10 bases. Germline V gives CDR1 LNHDA, CDR2 SQIVND (reference sequence). The junction had 4 bases not matched to a gene; V was cut back by 4 bases and J by 4 bases. The CDR3 contains 15 residues. The chain's CDR3 is CASSTRDRGNQPQHF. The CDR3 bases are TGTGCCAGTAGTACCCGGGACAGGGGTAATCAGCCCCAGCATTTT.